Below, 22 T cell receptor beta chains from the same sample are listed, as sequenced in a study of blood T cells in healthy people across ages. PCR was performed a second time for about 7 to 11 cycles using a sample-barcoded 5' primer and a J-beta primer mix. TCRdb reprocessed the 5' RACE reads with MiXCR, giving one entry per CDR3 protein. The data contain around 990,000 distinct CDR3 sequences, under 30% of them singletons. This same sample was also taken into another study, of T cells of mothers and their children.

The sequencing sample was made of blood. These receptors all stem from a girl aged 2-10 years in good health.

The chain links TRBV29-1 to TRBJ2-7, with 7 bases identical to TRBD1. Germline V gene data show CDR1 as SQVTM and CDR2 as ANQGSEA. J was trimmed by 4 bases and V by 2 bases; bases with no gene match: 5. The CDR3 is 13 amino acids. The CDR3, as DNA: TGCAGCGTTGAAATGGGACAGCTGTACGAGCAGTACTTC. It codes for CSVEMGQLYEQYF.

The chain employs TRBV5-6 and TRBJ1-1, with D unclear. This CDR3 is 13 amino acids long. V was cut by 0 bases and J by 3 bases, with 6 bases left in between. Per the germline V gene, CDR1 is SGHDT and CDR2 is YYEEEE. The CDR3 coding sequence is TGTGCCAGCAGCTTGGCCATGGACACTGAAGCTTTCTTT. It yields the protein CASSLAMDTEAFF.

The rearrangement uses TRBV4-2 and TRBJ2-1; D assignment may be TRBD1 or TRBD2 (5 bases each). This CDR3 comprises 17 residues. V lost 0 bases and J 3 bases, leaving 15 bases between the germline ends. From germline, CDR1 is LGHNA and CDR2 YNFKEQ. CDR3 loop: CASSQEGEQLGYNEQFF. For the CDR3, the DNA is TGTGCCAGCAGCCAAGAAGGGGAGCAACTCGGCTACAATGAGCAGTTCTTC.

The chain is built from TRBV15 and TRBJ2-7; the D is unclear. Germline CDR1 reads LNHNV; CDR2 reads YYDKDF (reference sequence). The length of the CDR3 is 14 residues. With 4 bases removed from V and 5 bases from J, the gap between germline ends came to 15 bases. CDR3 amino acids: CATSIVESAHEQYF. DNA of the CDR3: TGTGCCACCAGCATAGTTGAGTCGGCCCACGAGCAGTACTTC.

V is TRBV5-1 and J is TRBJ1-1, with no clear D. CDR3 length equals 13 residues. V lost 3 bases and J lost 6, with 12 bases in between. Germline V lookup: CDR1 SGHRS, CDR2 YFSETQ. The CDR3 reads CASSYSVAAEAFF. CDR3 in DNA: TGCGCCAGCAGCTACTCAGTGGCGGCTGAAGCTTTCTTT.

The chain links TRBV6-5 to TRBJ2-1, with D tentatively TRBD1 or TRBD2 (5 bases each). The J call may be in error: the DNA end matches TRBJ2-5 better. The CDR3 extends over 15 amino acids. CDR1 and CDR2 (germline): MNHEY, SVGAGI. The CDR3 region is CASSYSEGLGETQYF. DNA of the CDR3: TGTGCCAGCAGTTACTCAGAGGGGTTGGGAGAGACCCAGTACTTC.

This clonotype has just a few counts. This chain uses TRBV25-1 with TRBJ2-1, with 10 bases aligning to TRBD2. The CDR3 runs to 15 residues. The germline gives CDR1 MGHDK, CDR2 SYGVNS. With V trimmed by 6 bases and J by 6 bases, 8 bases remained unmatched. The CDR3 DNA reads as TGTGCCAGCAGAGTAGCCGGGACTAGCGCCAATGAGCAGTTCTTC. This encodes CASRVAGTSANEQFF.

The chain uses TRBV20-1 and TRBJ2-1; 7 bases fit TRBD2. This CDR3 has 17 residues. Trimming took 0 bases from V and 0 from J; bases not matched to a gene: 8. Germline V gene lookup returns CDR1 DFQATT and CDR2 SNEGSKA (reference sequence). The DNA for the CDR3 is TGCAGTGCTAGAGATTATCGGAGCGGGGACTCCTACAATGAGCAGTTCTTC. It specifies CSARDYRSGDSYNEQFF.

The rearrangement uses TRBV4-3 and TRBJ2-5; 7 bases are a match to TRBD2. Germline CDR1 and CDR2: LGHNA and YSLEER. With V trimmed by 0 bases and J by 5 bases, 9 bases remained unmatched. CDR3 size: 16 residues. The CDR3 bases are TGCGCCAGCAGCCAAGATTGGGGAGGGACTTTGGAGACCCAGTACTTC. Its protein is CASSQDWGGTLETQYF.

In this sample, this clonotype turned up many times. CDR3 nucleotides: TGTGCCAGCAGTTTATATGGGGGATTGGAGACCCAGTACTTC. Encoded protein: CASSLYGGLETQYF. This chain joins TRBV27 and TRBJ2-5; D may match TRBD1 or TRBD2 (5 bases each). CDR1 is MNHEY, CDR2 SMNVEV, per germline (reference sequence). This CDR3 has 14 residues. Trimming stripped 1 base from V and 5 bases from J, with 11 bases between.

The CDR3 nucleotides read TGTGCCAGCAGCTTCGACTACAATGAGCAGTTCTTC. Translating gives CASSFDYNEQFF. The J gene is TRBJ2-1, the V gene TRBV11-2; no definite D call. From germline, CDR1 is SGHAT and CDR2 FQNNGV. This CDR3 comprises 12 residues. V gave up 3 bases and J gave up 3 bases, with 3 bases separating them.

The sample holds a few counts of this clonotype. No conserved phenylalanine or tryptophan ends this CDR3, so it is likely a read error. This chain joins TRBV4-3 and TRBJ2-1, with 12 bases aligning to TRBD2. CDR3 length: 17 amino acids. V gave up 0 bases and J gave up 7 bases; unmatched junction bases: 7. Germline assignment: CDR1 LGHNA and CDR2 YSLEER. The CDR3: CASSQEGLAGGPNEQFI. CDR3 coding DNA: TGCGCCAGCAGCCAAGAAGGGCTAGCGGGGGGGCCGAATGAGCAGTTCATC.

This clonotype was observed once. The J gene is TRBJ1-4, the V gene TRBV7-2; 7 bases align to TRBD1. The CDR3 covers 16 residues. Germline V gene data show CDR1 as SGHTA and CDR2 as FQGNSA. J was trimmed by 7 bases and V by 2 bases; bases with no gene match: 10. CDR3 bases: TGTGCCAGCAGCTTATATTCCGGGACAGATGCTGAAAAACTGTTTTTT. This encodes CASSLYSGTDAEKLFF.

The rearrangement links TRBV29-1 to TRBJ1-2, with D unresolved. The CDR3 extends over 10 amino acids. Germline V gene lookup returns CDR1 SQVTM and CDR2 ANQGSEA. Trimming stripped 7 bases from V and 5 bases from J, with 8 bases between. Written as DNA, the CDR3 is TGCAGCGCTATTGGGTATGGCTACACCTTC. Protein product: CSAIGYGYTF.

The rearrangement uses TRBV7-8 and TRBJ2-7; 9 bases fit TRBD1. After removal of 1 base from V and 4 bases from J, the junction contained 8 bases not matched to a gene. This CDR3 contains 16 residues. Germline V lookup: CDR1 SGHVS, CDR2 FQNEAQ. The CDR3 DNA follows: TGTGCCAGCAGCTTAGAGTCCGGGACAGGGCTTTACGAGCAGTACTTC. It yields the protein CASSLESGTGLYEQYF.

This clonotype appeared many times. The chain is built from TRBV12-3 or TRBV12-4 and TRBJ2-5; TRBD1 agrees at 9 bases. V lost 5 bases, J lost 5 bases, and 12 bases stayed unmatched. This CDR3 contains 16 residues. CDR3 nucleotide sequence: TGTGCCAGCAGTATACAGGGGGCACGCAGGTGGGAGACCCAGTACTTC. Protein: CASSIQGARRWETQYF.

The chain recombines TRBV7-2 with TRBJ1-1; a weak D match, TRBD1 (5 bases). The CDR3 runs 13 residues. The germline V gene has CDR1 SGHTA and CDR2 FQGNSA. Trimming stripped 4 bases from V and 10 bases from J, with 16 bases between. The CDR3, as DNA: TGTGCCAGCAGCTACAACAGGTTCAATAGAGCTTTCTTT. Residues: CASSYNRFNRAFF.

This clonotype has a handful of counts. The CDR3 region is CSVTTGALETQYF. The CDR3 DNA sequence: TGCAGCGTGACGACAGGGGCCCTCGAGACCCAGTACTTC. V and J are TRBV29-1 and TRBJ2-1; TRBD1 aligns across 8 bases. The J call is doubtful: the DNA matches TRBJ2-5 better. The CDR3 sequence is 13 residues long. CDR1 is SQVTM, CDR2 ANQGSEA, per germline.

The V gene is TRBV6-2 or TRBV6-3, the J gene TRBJ2-7; no definite D call. Trimming cost V 2 bases and J 5 bases, with 4 bases left between them. The germline V gene encodes CDR1 MNHEY and CDR2 SVGEGT. The CDR3 consists of 11 residues. CDR3 sequence reads: CASSYVHEQYF. CDR3 nucleotide sequence: TGTGCCAGCAGTTACGTCCACGAGCAGTACTTC.

This clonotype was picked up a small number of times. The V gene is TRBV20-1, the J gene TRBJ2-1; 7 nucleotides line up with TRBD2. Trimming cost V 8 bases and J 7 bases; bases outside gene matches: 11. CDR1 and CDR2 (germline): DFQATT, SNEGSKA (reference sequence). This CDR3 region has 13 residues. The CDR3 protein is CSYYAGDSNEQFF. The CDR3 nucleotides read TGCAGTTACTATGCGGGAGACTCAAATGAGCAGTTCTTC.

The chain carries TRBV29-1 and TRBJ2-3, with 9 bases matching TRBD2. The V gene's germline CDR1 is SQVTM and CDR2 ANQGSEA. After removal of 4 bases from V and 4 bases from J, the junction contained 6 bases not matched to a gene. CDR3 size: 14 residues. CDR3 sequence (DNA): TGCAGCGTTGGGCGGGAGGGCCGCTCAGATACGCAGTATTTT. It specifies CSVGREGRSDTQYF.

The chain has TRBV20-1 and TRBJ2-1; D is unresolved. This CDR3 spans 15 amino acids. Germline CDR1 and CDR2: DFQATT and SNEGSKA (reference sequence). V lost 6 bases and J lost 0, with 15 bases in between. This chain's CDR3 is CSAISTFFSYNEQFF. The CDR3 bases are TGCAGTGCCATCTCCACATTTTTCTCCTACAATGAGCAGTTCTTC.